The sequence of this T cell receptor (beta chain) was determined in a study of human T cells and chemical hapten exposure. Study information: Each patient's scalp received weekly diphenylcyclopropenone throughout the approximately 24-week study. Patients having alopecia areata, totalis or universalis were mostly female.

This clonotype occurred once. The antigen is unknown. Study-wide results and limits: Significantly more large CDR3 similarity clusters arose among expanded TCRs than among controls.

Library preparation tagged each individual cDNA molecule with a unique molecular identifier. TCRdb reprocessed the RACE reads with MiXCR, giving one entry per CDR3 protein. The sample carries tens of thousands of distinct CDR3 sequences, 8.5% to 10% recorded once. Sample time point: pre-sensitization, week 0. Treatment denoted: therapeutic diphenylcyclopropenone sensitization with weekly scalp DPC. Researchers extracted total RNA from unfractionated whole blood. The CDR3 is 16 residues long. Germline trimming cut 5 bases from V and 1 base from J; bases unmatched to any gene: 10. In germline, CDR1 is SGHTA, CDR2 FQGNSA.

This chain connects TRBV7-2 to TRBJ2-7; TRBD1 agrees at 8 bases. The sequence was collected from a woman aged 25 to 39 with alopecia areata. Some clones in this sample may be carry-over from other donors' samples. Specimen: whole blood, collected in connection with sensitization to the hapten diphenylcyclopropenone (DPC). CDR3 sequence: CASSPTTGVRSYEQYF. The CDR3 nucleotides read TGTGCCAGCAGCCCCACGACAGGGGTGAGATCCTACGAGCAGTACTTC.